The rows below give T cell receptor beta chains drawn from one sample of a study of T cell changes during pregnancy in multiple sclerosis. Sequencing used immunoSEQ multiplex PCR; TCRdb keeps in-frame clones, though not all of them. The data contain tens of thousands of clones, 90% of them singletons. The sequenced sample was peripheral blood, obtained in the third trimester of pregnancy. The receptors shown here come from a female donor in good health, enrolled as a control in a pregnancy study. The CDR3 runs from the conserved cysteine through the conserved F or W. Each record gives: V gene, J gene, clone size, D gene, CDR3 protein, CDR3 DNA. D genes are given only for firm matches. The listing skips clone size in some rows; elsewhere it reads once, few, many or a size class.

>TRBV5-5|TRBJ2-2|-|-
CASSFPSRGDSTGELFF
TGTGCCAGCAGCTTTCCCTCGCGGGGCGATTCCACCGGGGAGCTGTTTTTT
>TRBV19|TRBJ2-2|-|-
CASTHWGGARTGELFF
TGTGCCAGTACCCACTGGGGGGGGGCCCGCACCGGGGAGCTGTTTTTT
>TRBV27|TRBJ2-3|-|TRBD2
CASSAGLAGTDTQYF
TGTGCCAGCAGCGCGGGACTAGCGGGTACAGATACGCAGTATTTT
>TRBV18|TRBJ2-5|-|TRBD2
CASSPRTSGGSEETQYF
TGTGCCAGCTCACCGAGGACTAGCGGGGGGTCTGAGGAGACCCAGTACTTC
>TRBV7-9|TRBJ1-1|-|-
CASSLGGGLNTEAFF
TGTGCCAGCAGCTTAGGGGGGGGCTTAAACACTGAAGCTTTCTTT
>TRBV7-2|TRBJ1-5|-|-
CASSLTPGTFNQPQHF
TGTGCCAGCAGCTTAACGCCCGGGACTTTCAATCAGCCCCAGCATTTT
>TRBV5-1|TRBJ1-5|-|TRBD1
CASRIGTGGGNQPQHF
TGCGCCAGCAGAATTGGGACAGGGGGCGGCAATCAGCCCCAGCATTTT
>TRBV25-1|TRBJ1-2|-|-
CASSETAGYTF
TGTGCCAGCAGTGAGACAGCTGGCTACACCTTC
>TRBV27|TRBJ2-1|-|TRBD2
CASSSLAGGTNEQFF
TGTGCCAGCAGTTCGCTAGCGGGAGGGACCAATGAGCAGTTCTTC
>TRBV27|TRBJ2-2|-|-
CASSSRWNTGELFF
TGTGCCAGCAGTTCGCGGTGGAACACCGGGGAGCTGTTTTTT
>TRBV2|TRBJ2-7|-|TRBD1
CASRRDRPSYEQYF
TGTGCCAGCAGGAGGGACAGGCCGTCCTACGAGCAGTACTTC
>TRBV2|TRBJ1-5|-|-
CASSGTAFSNQPQHF
TGTGCCAGCAGTGGGACAGCATTTAGCAATCAGCCCCAGCATTTT
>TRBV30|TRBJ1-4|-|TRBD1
CAWNRGQFEKLFF
TGTGCCTGGAACAGGGGGCAGTTTGAAAAACTGTTTTTT
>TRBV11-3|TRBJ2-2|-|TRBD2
CASSPWTSGGAWVTGELFF
TGTGCCAGCAGCCCCTGGACTAGCGGGGGGGCTTGGGTCACCGGGGAGCTGTTTTTT
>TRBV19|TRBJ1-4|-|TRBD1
CASSIADRAANEKLFF
TGTGCCAGTAGTATTGCGGACAGGGCGGCTAATGAAAAACTGTTTTTT
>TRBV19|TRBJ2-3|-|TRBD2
CASSIGRERDTQYF
TGTGCCAGTAGTATAGGGCGGGAGAGGGATACGCAGTATTTT
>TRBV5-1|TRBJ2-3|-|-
CASSLAVPTDTQYF
TGCGCCAGCAGCTTGGCGGTACCCACAGATACGCAGTATTTT
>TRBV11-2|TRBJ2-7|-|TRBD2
CASSSRGDNEQYF
TGTGCCAGCAGTTCGCGGGGGGACAACGAGCAGTACTTC
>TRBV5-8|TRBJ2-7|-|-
CASSLDVLYSYEQYF
TGTGCCAGCAGCTTGGACGTCCTATACTCCTACGAGCAGTACTTC
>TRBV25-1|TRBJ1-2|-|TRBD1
CASSESGRGPNGYTF
TGTGCCAGCAGTGAATCTGGCAGGGGGCCCAATGGCTACACCTTC
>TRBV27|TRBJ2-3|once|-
CASSSPRTDTQYF
TGTGCCAGCAGTTCGCCCCGGACAGATACGCAGTATTTT
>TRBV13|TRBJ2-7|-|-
CASSLRPRDHEQYF
TGTGCCAGCAGCTTAAGGCCGCGGGACCACGAGCAGTACTTC